These 12 T cell receptor beta chains were sequenced from one sample in a study of blood T cells in healthy people across ages (dated by TCRdb to about 2015). Library construction relied on 5' RACE. These reads were obtained on an Illumina HiSeq 2500. The second PCR ran for about 6 to 11 cycles and used a J-beta primer mix along with a sample-barcoded 5' primer. TCRdb itself trimmed the public reads at Q25 with fastp, ran MiXCR and retained productive beta chains. Entries that share a CDR3 protein sequence are merged under the most common genes and DNA. The sample records hundreds of thousands of distinct CDR3 sequences, more than 20% of which are singletons. 3.6% of the sample comes from the top ten. Sequences were obtained from blood. The origin of the receptors is a man in his 70s in good health.

The chain uses TRBV20-1 and TRBJ2-5; D call uncertain. The J call is uncertain, as TRBJ2-7 better fits the DNA end. Germline V CDR1 and CDR2: DFQATT, SNEGSKA (reference sequence). The length of the CDR3 is 14 residues. The DNA of the CDR3 is TGCAGTGCTAGATCGACCGACGGGCTCGGCGAGCAGTACTTC. Protein product: CSARSTDGLGEQYF.

The V and J genes are TRBV15 and TRBJ2-2; D gene uncertain. CDR1 LNHNV and CDR2 YYDKDF come from the germline V gene (reference sequence). The CDR3 runs to 15 residues. Trimming left V 1 base short and J 2 bases short, with 8 bases between. The CDR3 protein is CATSRVRYNTGELFF. The CDR3 nucleotides are TGTGCCACCAGCAGAGTCAGATACAACACCGGGGAGCTGTTTTTT. Full variable domain (remainder filled in from reference TRBV15 and TRBJ2-2): DAMVIQNPRYQVTQFGKPVTLSCSQTLNHNVMYWYQQKSSQAPKLLFHYYDKDFNNEADTPDNFQSRRPNTSFCFLDIRSPGLGDTAMYLCATSRVRYNTGELFFGEGSRLTVL.

This clonotype was seen only a few times. The CDR3 bases are TGTGCCGCTGCACCGGTTGTGGGAGAGACCCAGTACTTC. It is translated as CAAAPVVGETQYF. The chain has TRBV6-2 or TRBV6-3 and TRBJ2-5; no firm D call. Trimming pared 11 bases from V and 4 bases from J, leaving 17 bases between. Germline CDR1 reads MNHEY; CDR2 reads SVGEGT. This CDR3 region has 13 residues.

This sequence joins TRBV4-3 and TRBJ1-1, with D uncertain. Per germline, CDR1 LGHNA and CDR2 YSLEER. The CDR3 loop spans 13 amino acids. Trimming removed 4 bases at V and 3 bases at J, with 9 bases between. For the CDR3, the DNA is TGCGCCAGCAGCCCTTACACGGACACTGAAGCTTTCTTT. Its translation is CASSPYTDTEAFF.

This clonotype was detected many times. The chain is built from TRBV20-1 and TRBJ2-3; no clear D. Trimming shortened V by 1 base and J by 2 bases, and 10 bases separated the two germline ends. The germline gives CDR1 DFQATT, CDR2 SNEGSKA (reference sequence). The length of the CDR3 is 14 residues. The chain's CDR3 is CSARVQRITDTQYF. CDR3 nucleotides: TGCAGTGCTAGAGTCCAGAGAATCACAGATACGCAGTATTTT.

The V and J genes are TRBV25-1 and TRBJ2-7, with 10 bases matching TRBD2. The DNA end is a closer match to TRBJ2-1, so the J assignment may be wrong. The CDR3 covers 16 residues. Germline lookup yields CDR1 MGHDK and CDR2 SYGVNS. The CDR3 reads CASSEWGLALTNEQFF. In nucleotides, the CDR3 is TGTGCCAGCAGTGAATGGGGACTAGCGTTAACCAATGAGCAGTTCTTC.

CDR3 amino acids: CASSLDVVGETQYF. The CDR3 bases are TGTGCCAGCAGCTTGGACGTGGTGGGGGAGACCCAGTACTTC. The chain recombines TRBV5-6 with TRBJ2-1, with D unclear. The J call could be wrong; TRBJ2-5 is a better fit for the DNA end. The CDR3 loop spans 14 amino acids. Germline values: CDR1 SGHDT, CDR2 YYEEEE.

This clonotype was seen only a few times. This sequence joins TRBV2 and TRBJ2-5, with a weak D call TRBD1 (5 bases). Trimming shortened V by 3 bases and J by 5 bases, and 16 bases separated the two germline ends. Germline loops: CDR1 SNHLY, CDR2 FYNNEI. CDR3 size: 15 residues. CDR3 sequence reads: CASSDSGMGRETQYF. DNA for the CDR3: TGTGCCAGCAGTGATTCAGGGATGGGGCGGGAGACCCAGTACTTC.

This clonotype was counted between two and nine times. V is TRBV27 and J is TRBJ1-4, with 11 bases that match TRBD1. CDR1 is MNHEY and CDR2 is SMNVEV in the germline V gene (reference sequence). The CDR3 has 15 residues. The V and J ends lost 1 base and 7 bases, in that order; junction bases with no gene match: 2. This chain's CDR3 is CASSLFGTGGEKLFF. The CDR3 coding sequence is TGTGCCAGCAGTTTATTCGGGACAGGGGGTGAAAAACTGTTTTTT.

This clonotype was counted many times. At one boundary the junction diverges from the germline segment, which might be a read error. The V gene is TRBV7-9, the J gene TRBJ2-5; D is unresolved. The germline V gene has CDR1 SEHNR and CDR2 FQNEAQ (reference sequence). The CDR3 runs to 12 residues. The CDR3 is CASSLADRAVNF. In nucleotides, the CDR3 is TGTGCCAGCAGCTTAGCGGATCGGGCCGTCAACTTC. Drawing the rest from reference TRBV7-9 and TRBJ2-5, the complete variable domain is DTGVSQNPRHKITKRGQNVTFRCDPISEHNRLYWYRQTLGQGPEFLTYFQNEAQLEKSRLLSDRFSAERPKGSFSTLEIQRTEQGDSAMYLCASSLADRAVNFGPGTRLLVL.

The chain uses TRBV12-3 or TRBV12-4 and TRBJ2-3; D perhaps matches TRBD2 (5 bases). The CDR3 has 11 residues. The CDR3 DNA reads as TGTGGCAGAGGGCGCGAAGATACGCAGTATTTT. Its translation: CGRGREDTQYF.

This clonotype was observed a few times. The junction departs from germline at one end; a sequencing error may be responsible. CDR3 in amino acids: CVSSLMDRETQYF. As DNA, the CDR3 is TGCGTCAGCAGCTTGATGGACCGAGAGACCCAGTACTTC. V and J are TRBV5-1 and TRBJ2-5; D gene ambiguous. Germline CDR1 SGHRS, CDR2 YFSETQ. The length of the CDR3 is 13 residues.